Below are 31 T cell receptor beta chains sequenced from a single sample in a study of blood T cell repertoires in COVID-19. The data were produced by immunoSEQ multiplex PCR, yet TCRdb's version contains in-frame clones alone and is incomplete. The repertoire has fewer than 95,000 clones, about 74% of them found once; the top ten carry over 3.5%. The specimen sequenced was peripheral blood. The receptors were sampled from a man between 65 and 80 years old with COVID-19, enrolled during active disease.

This clone was recorded a few times. The chain combines TRBV27 with TRBJ2-7, with TRBD2 identical over 13 bases. V was pared by 10 bases and J by 6 bases, with 18 bases of the junction left unmatched. Germline V gene lookup returns CDR1 MNHEY and CDR2 SMNVEV (reference sequence). CDR3 length equals 17 residues. The CDR3 loop reads CATAPGTSGNLVFEQYF. DNA for the CDR3: TGTGCCACCGCACCCGGGACTAGCGGGAATTTAGTTTTCGAGCAGTACTTC.

CDR3 in amino acids: CSVEDPGEPQHF. For the CDR3, the DNA is TGCAGCGTTGAAGATCCGGGGGAGCCCCAGCATTTT. This rearrangement joins TRBV29-1 to TRBJ1-5; D is perhaps TRBD1 (5 bases). The germline gives CDR1 SQVTM, CDR2 ANQGSEA. Trimming pared 0 bases from V and 8 bases from J, leaving 8 bases between. CDR3 length equals 12 residues.

The chain has TRBV6-5 and TRBJ2-7, with D unresolved. V lost 10 bases and J 2 bases, leaving 18 bases between the germline ends. CDR3 length: 14 amino acids. Germline-derived CDR1 and CDR2 are MNHEY and SVGAGI. In nucleotides, the CDR3 is TGTGCCACCACCTCGCGGTCTCAAACCTACGAGCAGTACTTC. Residues: CATTSRSQTYEQYF.

This sequence joins TRBV10-3 and TRBJ1-6; D remains unclear. With 7 bases removed from V and 8 bases from J, the gap between germline ends came to 12 bases. The CDR3 has 13 amino acids. Germline V gives CDR1 ENHRY, CDR2 SYGVKD. The CDR3 sequence is CAIKEVSDSPLHF. The CDR3 DNA reads as TGTGCCATCAAGGAGGTTTCGGATTCACCCCTCCACTTT.

The genes are TRBV7-9 and TRBJ2-2, with 7 bases aligning to TRBD2. The CDR3 is made up of 14 amino acids. V was pared by 3 bases and J by 5 bases, with 3 bases of the junction left unmatched. Germline V lookup: CDR1 SEHNR, CDR2 FQNEAQ (reference sequence). CDR3 coding DNA: TGTGCCAGCAGCTTGGGAGGGGAGACCGGGGAGCTGTTTTTT. It yields the protein CASSLGGETGELFF.

V is TRBV3-1 (or the pseudogene TRBV3-2) and J is TRBJ1-2, with 10 bases lining up with TRBD1. This CDR3 spans 12 amino acids. V was pared by 8 bases and J by 3 bases, with 0 bases of the junction left unmatched. Germline CDR1 is LGHDT and CDR2 is YNNKEL (reference sequence). CDR3 bases: TGTGCCAGCGGACAGGGGGACTATGGCTACACCTTC. This translates into CASGQGDYGYTF.

The chain links TRBV5-1 to TRBJ2-7; D is unresolved. V was clipped by 0 bases and J by 1 base, with 8 bases between them. The CDR3 loop spans 14 amino acids. Germline-derived CDR1 and CDR2 are SGHRS and YFSETQ. The chain's CDR3 is CASSLDPQSYEQYF. CDR3 sequence (DNA): TGCGCCAGCAGCTTGGATCCGCAGTCCTACGAGCAGTACTTC.

CDR3 nucleotide sequence: TGCGCCAGCAGCCAGTTAGCCGGGACAGCGAACACCGGGGAGCTGTTTTTT. The encoded protein is CASSQLAGTANTGELFF. This chain uses TRBV4-3 with TRBJ2-2; 7 positions match TRBD1. Per germline, CDR1 LGHNA and CDR2 YSLEER. This CDR3 comprises 17 residues. V trimming: 3 bases; J trimming: 0 bases; junction bases outside the gene matches: 7.

The chain carries TRBV7-9 and TRBJ1-1; 8 positions match TRBD1. Per the germline V gene, CDR1 is SEHNR and CDR2 is FQNEAQ (reference sequence). After removal of 4 bases from V and 8 bases from J, the junction contained 0 bases not matched to a gene. There are 11 residues in the CDR3. Written as DNA, the CDR3 is TGTGCCAGCAGCTGGACAGGGGAAGCTTTCTTT. It specifies CASSWTGEAFF.

The chain couples TRBV25-1 to TRBJ2-3; 9 bases agree with TRBD1. There are 17 residues in the CDR3. Germline CDR1 is MGHDK and CDR2 is SYGVNS. V shed 6 bases, J shed 2 bases, and the junction held 12 bases outside the gene matches. The CDR3 nucleotides are TGTGCCAGCAGCGAGTCCCCGGGACAGGGCTACACAGATACGCAGTATTTT. Its translation: CASSESPGQGYTDTQYF.

The chain combines TRBV6-1 with TRBJ2-3; D is perhaps TRBD2 (6 bases). V lost 2 bases and J 2 bases, leaving 11 bases between the germline ends. The CDR3 runs to 15 residues. Germline V gene lookup returns CDR1 MNHNS and CDR2 SASEGT. This CDR3 is CASSEPSGYTDTQYF. CDR3 coding DNA: TGTGCCAGCAGTGAACCCAGCGGGTACACAGATACGCAGTATTTT.

The J gene is TRBJ1-2, the V gene TRBV4-3, with unresolved D. Trimming pared 0 bases from V and 0 bases from J, leaving 8 bases between. Germline lookup yields CDR1 LGHNA and CDR2 YSLEER. This CDR3 is built from 15 residues. Written as DNA, the CDR3 is TGCGCCAGCAGCCAAGATTTCTCCGCTAACTATGGCTACACCTTC. Its translation: CASSQDFSANYGYTF.

This chain links TRBV6-5 with TRBJ2-5; TRBD1 is a possible D gene (5 bases). Trimming cost V 6 bases and J 2 bases, with 16 bases left between them. The CDR3 extends over 15 amino acids. From germline, CDR1 is MNHEY and CDR2 SVGAGI. For the CDR3, the DNA is TGTGCCAGCAGCCCGCAGGGAATGGGACAAGAGACCCAGTACTTC. This sequence encodes CASSPQGMGQETQYF.

This rearrangement joins TRBV28 to TRBJ2-7; 10 bases map to TRBD1. CDR1 and CDR2 (germline): MDHEN, SYDVKM. The CDR3 has 17 residues. Germline trimming cut 1 base from V and 2 bases from J; bases unmatched to any gene: 8. CDR3 protein: CASSLFLGQGSPYEQYF. DNA for the CDR3: TGTGCCAGCAGTTTATTCCTGGGACAGGGGAGCCCCTACGAGCAGTACTTC.

The genes are TRBV2 and TRBJ2-2; D is possibly TRBD2 (5 bases). Germline V lookup: CDR1 SNHLY, CDR2 FYNNEI. The V end was cut by 6 bases, the J end by 6 bases, with 11 bases between. There are 13 residues in the CDR3. CDR3 nucleotides: TGTGCCAGCAGGACTACTAGTTCCGGGGAGCTGTTTTTT. Its translation is CASRTTSSGELFF.

The chain recombines TRBV11-3 with TRBJ2-2; D might be TRBD2 (5 bases). Germline CDR1 reads SGHNT; CDR2 reads YENEEA. The V and J ends lost 5 bases and 5 bases respectively, with 15 bases between them. The CDR3 has 15 amino acids. The CDR3 spells CASSQGGGWTGELFF. The CDR3 nucleotides are TGTGCCAGCAGCCAAGGAGGAGGTTGGACCGGGGAGCTGTTTTTT.

The rearrangement joins TRBV15 to TRBJ2-1; the match to TRBD2 covers 11 bases. Trimming at V came to 0 bases and at J to 5 bases, leaving 3 bases not matched to a gene. CDR1 is LNHNV, CDR2 YYDKDF, per germline (reference sequence). The CDR3 sequence is 16 residues long. CDR3 DNA: TGTGCCACCAGCAGAGATTTGACTAGCGGGGACAATGAGCAGTTCTTC. Residues: CATSRDLTSGDNEQFF.

This chain uses TRBV7-2 with TRBJ2-2; 7 bases match TRBD1. Germline V gene lookup returns CDR1 SGHTA and CDR2 FQGNSA. CDR3 length: 16 residues. V lost 0 bases and J lost 0; bases outside the gene matches: 1. In nucleotides, the CDR3 is TGTGCCAGCAGCTTAGCCGGGACAGCGAACACCGGGGAGCTGTTTTTT. Its translation: CASSLAGTANTGELFF.

This sequence joins TRBV25-1 and TRBJ1-5, with D possibly being TRBD1 (6 bases). CDR1 and CDR2 (germline): MGHDK, SYGVNS. This CDR3 has 15 amino acids. Trimming took 2 bases from V and 5 from J, leaving 13 bases between them. CDR3 DNA: TGTGCCAGCAGTGAAGGGTCAGGGGTTTATCAGCCCCAGCATTTT. This sequence encodes CASSEGSGVYQPQHF.

The chain recombines TRBV19 with TRBJ1-2; TRBD1 agrees at 7 bases. CDR3 length equals 16 residues. V was pared by 6 bases and J by 4 bases, with 14 bases of the junction left unmatched. CDR1 and CDR2 (germline): LNHDA, SQIVND (reference sequence). The CDR3 DNA reads TGTGCCAGTAGACGATTCAACGTCGACAGGGCCTATGGCTACACCTTC. Its protein product is CASRRFNVDRAYGYTF.

The chain couples TRBV2 to TRBJ1-1; a weak D match, TRBD1 (6 bases). The V gene's germline CDR1 is SNHLY and CDR2 FYNNEI. The CDR3 consists of 13 residues. V was clipped by 5 bases and J by 2 bases, with 9 bases between them. The CDR3, as DNA: TGTGCCAGCAGTTCGACAGGAAACACTGAAGCTTTCTTT. This sequence encodes CASSSTGNTEAFF.

This clone was detected a few times. This chain joins TRBV4-1 and TRBJ1-2, with D possibly TRBD1 on 5 matching bases. Germline V gives CDR1 MGHRA, CDR2 YSYEKL. V was pared by 4 bases and J by 6 bases, with 12 bases between. CDR3 length: 13 residues. The CDR3 loop is CASSPSGNDGYTF. The CDR3 DNA is TGCGCCAGCAGCCCCTCAGGGAACGATGGCTACACCTTC.

CDR3 DNA: TGTGCCAGCAGTGCGGCAGAGGCGGTCTATGAGCAGTTCTTC. This translates into CASSAAEAVYEQFF. The chain has TRBV2 and TRBJ2-1; D remains ambiguous. Germline V lookup: CDR1 SNHLY, CDR2 FYNNEI. Deletions cut 4 bases from V and 8 bases from J, with 15 bases between. This CDR3 spans 14 amino acids.

This chain connects TRBV4-3 to TRBJ1-2; a weak D match, TRBD1 (6 bases). Germline CDR1 and CDR2: LGHNA and YSLEER. There are 15 residues in the CDR3. The V end lost 3 bases, the J end lost 4 bases, and 15 bases lay between the germline ends. The CDR3 region has the DNA TGCGCCAGCAGCCAGGAAAAACAGGGTTTCTATGGCTACACCTTC. Translating it yields CASSQEKQGFYGYTF.

The V gene is TRBV6-2 or TRBV6-3, the J gene TRBJ2-1; TRBD2 aligns across 11 bases. This CDR3 is built from 16 residues. Germline V gives CDR1 MNHEY, CDR2 SVGEGT. The V segment lost 1 base and the J segment 8 bases; nucleotides outside the gene matches: 7. The CDR3 sequence: CASSYLAGGSNDEQFF. CDR3 nucleotides: TGTGCCAGCAGTTACTTAGCGGGAGGGTCCAATGATGAGCAGTTCTTC.

This clone was seen only once. The genes are TRBV28 and TRBJ2-7; no firm D call. Trimming cost V 3 bases and J 1 base, with 10 bases left between them. The CDR3 is made up of 14 amino acids. Germline V gives CDR1 MDHEN, CDR2 SYDVKM. CDR3 protein: CASSFEQISYEQYF. For the CDR3, the DNA is TGTGCCAGCAGTTTTGAACAAATATCCTACGAGCAGTACTTC.

This chain connects TRBV5-1 to TRBJ2-3; 7 bases fit TRBD2. V gave up 5 bases and J gave up 7 bases; unmatched junction bases: 13. CDR3 length: 15 amino acids. Germline V CDR1 and CDR2: SGHRS, YFSETQ. The CDR3 nucleotides read TGCGCCAGCAGGGGATTGGGGGAGGGCCCAAATACGCAGTATTTT. It yields the protein CASRGLGEGPNTQYF.

This clone was detected once. The chain combines TRBV18 with TRBJ2-1; 12 bases match TRBD2. CDR1 and CDR2 from the germline V gene are KGHSH and LQKENI. The CDR3 runs 15 residues. V lost 3 bases and J lost 5; bases outside the gene matches: 2. CDR3 coding DNA: TGTGCCAGCTCACCGACTAGCGGGAGTGACAATGAGCAGTTCTTC. This encodes CASSPTSGSDNEQFF. The full variable domain, with the rest looked up from reference TRBV18 and TRBJ2-1, is NAGVMQNPRHLVRRRGQEARLRCSPMKGHSHVYWYRQLPEEGLKFMVYLQKENIIDESGMPKERFSAEFPKEGPSILRIQQVVRGDSAAYFCASSPTSGSDNEQFFGPGTRLTVL.

V and J are TRBV3-1 (or the pseudogene TRBV3-2) and TRBJ2-7; D is perhaps TRBD2 (6 bases). V lost 2 bases to trimming and J lost 3 bases, with 17 bases between them. The length of the CDR3 is 16 residues. CDR1 is LGHDT, CDR2 YNNKEL, per germline (reference sequence). The CDR3 DNA is TGTGCCAGCAGCCAAAAGCCGCTGCGGGATCTCTACGAGCAGTACTTC. It yields the protein CASSQKPLRDLYEQYF.

This clone was observed a handful of times. Germline is not matched at one junction end, which may reflect a read error. V usage is TRBV7-7 and J usage is TRBJ2-1, with a tentative D call TRBD2 (5 bases). The CDR3 extends over 16 amino acids. The germline gives CDR1 SSHAT, CDR2 FNYEAQ (reference sequence). CDR3 DNA: TGTGCTAGCAGCTTAGGGCGGACTTCAATTTACAATGAGCAGTTCTTC. Translating it yields CASSLGRTSIYNEQFF.

The chain carries TRBV6-6 and TRBJ2-1, with TRBD1 matching 7 bases. There are 16 residues in the CDR3. Germline V gene data show CDR1 as MNHNY and CDR2 as SVGAGI (reference sequence). The J segment lost 6 bases and the V segment lost 5 bases, leaving 13 bases of the junction unmatched. The CDR3 DNA sequence: TGTGCCAGCAGTCGAGGTACAGGGGTTGAGGTCAATGAGCAGTTCTTC. Translating gives CASSRGTGVEVNEQFF.